These 26 T cell receptor beta chains came from one sample sequenced in a study of blood T cell repertoires in COVID-19. The assay was immunoSEQ multiplex PCR, and TCRdb's table has in-frame clones only and misses some. This repertoire shows about 24,000 clones, 80% to 90% found once; its top ten account for about 25%. The sequenced sample consisted of peripheral blood. The receptors were gathered from a human donor with active COVID-19. The donor label of this sample is uncertain.

The V and J genes are TRBV6-2 or TRBV6-3 and TRBJ2-7; no clear D. The CDR3 has 13 residues. The V end was cut by 2 bases, the J end by 4 bases, with 9 bases between. Germline V CDR1 and CDR2: MNHEY, SVGEGT. The CDR3 region is CASSYVVRYEQYF. The CDR3 DNA follows: TGTGCCAGCAGTTACGTAGTTCGGTACGAGCAGTACTTC.

The chain combines TRBV30 with TRBJ2-7, with TRBD1 matching 10 bases. The CDR3 totals 15 residues. The germline V gene encodes CDR1 GTSNPN and CDR2 SVGIG (reference sequence). J gave up 2 bases and V 5 bases, and 9 bases lay outside the gene matches. The CDR3 DNA sequence: TGTGCCTGGGGACCGGGACAGGGGTTCCCCTACGAGCAGTACTTC. Translating it yields CAWGPGQGFPYEQYF.

V is TRBV6-2 or TRBV6-3 and J is TRBJ1-2; a possible D gene is TRBD1 (6 bases). Germline V gives CDR1 MNHEY, CDR2 SVGEGT. CDR3 length: 14 residues. The V gene lost 0 bases and the J gene lost 10 bases, with 15 bases spanning the gap. CDR3 DNA: TGTGCCAGCAGTTACTCGAATCAGGGGAGTGACTACACCTTC. Translated: CASSYSNQGSDYTF.

This chain connects TRBV19 to TRBJ2-1; possibly TRBD2 for D (5 bases). The germline V gene encodes CDR1 LNHDA and CDR2 SQIVND (reference sequence). The CDR3 has 17 residues. Trimming removed 3 bases from V and 1 base from J, with 16 bases in between. CDR3 sequence: CASSIPHGGLSYNEQFF. The DNA for the CDR3 is TGTGCCAGTAGTATCCCCCACGGCGGGTTGTCCTACAATGAGCAGTTCTTC.

CDR3 region: CASSQDRVRTDTQYF. The CDR3 DNA follows: TGCGCCAGCAGCCAAGACAGGGTGAGGACAGATACGCAGTATTTT. The chain couples TRBV4-3 to TRBJ2-3; tentatively, D is TRBD1 (5 bases). V gave up 0 bases and J gave up 3 bases, with 10 bases separating them. In germline, CDR1 is LGHNA, CDR2 YSLEER. CDR3 length equals 15 residues.

In its sample, this clone was seen a few times. The V gene is TRBV2, the J gene TRBJ1-6; no clear D. This CDR3 spans 13 amino acids. The germline V gene has CDR1 SNHLY and CDR2 FYNNEI. V was pared by 7 bases and J by 7 bases, with 11 bases between. The CDR3 sequence is CASISRENSPLHF. As DNA, the CDR3 is TGTGCCAGCATAAGTCGGGAGAATTCACCCCTCCACTTT.

V and J are TRBV5-4 and TRBJ1-1; D is unresolved. CDR1 is SGHNT and CDR2 is YYREEE in the germline V gene (reference sequence). V was pared by 4 bases and J by 1 base, with 8 bases between. This CDR3 comprises 13 residues. For the CDR3, the DNA is TGTGCCAGCAGCCCAGATTCGAACACTGAAGCTTTCTTT. This codes for CASSPDSNTEAFF.

The CDR3 nucleotides are TGTGCCAGCAGTTTAATGACAGGGGCGAGTAACTATGGCTACACCTTC. This translates into CASSLMTGASNYGYTF. V gene TRBV6-5 combines with J gene TRBJ1-2, with TRBD1 identical over 8 bases. The J segment lost 1 base and the V segment lost 4 bases, leaving 8 bases of the junction unmatched. Looked up from germline, CDR1 is MNHEY and CDR2 is SVGAGI. The CDR3 contains 16 residues.

CDR3 nucleotides: TGTGCCACCAGCAGAGAGGCCGCGGGACAGAAAAATCAGCCCCAGCATTTT. Encoded protein: CATSREAAGQKNQPQHF. The chain uses TRBV15 and TRBJ1-5; 7 bases are a match to TRBD1. With 0 bases clipped from V and 4 bases from J, the junction kept 9 bases outside the gene matches. The germline CDR1 and CDR2 sequences are LNHNV and YYDKDF (reference sequence). The CDR3 is made up of 17 amino acids.

The chain combines TRBV6-4 with TRBJ1-6; D is uncertain. Germline loops: CDR1 MRHNA, CDR2 SNTAGT. V lost 3 bases, J lost 6 bases, and 9 bases lay in between. The CDR3 runs 14 residues. The CDR3 nucleotides read TGTGCCAGCAGTGAACGCGAGGTTAATTCACCCCTCCACTTT. Translated: CASSEREVNSPLHF.

The rearrangement links TRBV5-1 to TRBJ2-3; D is undetermined. Germline V gene data show CDR1 as SGHRS and CDR2 as YFSETQ. Trimming took 4 bases from V and 6 from J, leaving 9 bases between them. The CDR3 is made up of 12 amino acids. The CDR3, as DNA: TGCGCCAGCAGCGAACCTATGGATACGCAGTATTTT. It is translated as CASSEPMDTQYF.

Regarding this clone: A junction end diverges from the germline sequence, so it may reflect a read error. J is TRBJ2-7 and V is TRBV6-2 or TRBV6-3; the match to TRBD1 covers 9 bases. The germline V gene has CDR1 MNHEY and CDR2 SVGEGT. The CDR3 consists of 14 residues. CDR3 DNA sequence: TGTGCCAGCAGTTCCGGGACAGGGTCCTTCGAGCAGTACTTC. It specifies CASSSGTGSFEQYF.

V and J are TRBV10-3 and TRBJ2-2, with TRBD1 matching over 9 bases. Trimming removed 6 bases from V and 5 bases from J; junction bases left unmatched: 7. Looked up from germline, CDR1 is ENHRY and CDR2 is SYGVKD. This CDR3 comprises 15 residues. In nucleotides, the CDR3 is TGTGCCATCAGCCGGGACAGGGCGATAACCGGGGAGCTGTTTTTT. Amino acids: CAISRDRAITGELFF.

The V and J genes are TRBV11-3 and TRBJ1-1, with D unresolved. The CDR3 has 13 amino acids. V was cut by 8 bases and J by 3 bases, with 13 bases left in between. CDR1 SGHNT and CDR2 YENEEA come from the germline V gene. The CDR3 loop is CASAPNRDTEAFF. The CDR3 DNA is TGTGCCAGCGCCCCTAACCGGGACACTGAAGCTTTCTTT.

The rearrangement links TRBV9 to TRBJ1-1; 12 bases map to TRBD1. V shed 5 bases, J shed 8 bases, and the junction held 7 bases outside the gene matches. Germline assignment: CDR1 SGDLS and CDR2 YYNGEE. There are 14 residues in the CDR3. The CDR3 nucleotides read TGTGCCAGCAGGGGGATCGGGACAGGGGGCGAAGCTTTCTTT. It yields the protein CASRGIGTGGEAFF.

This rearrangement joins TRBV5-5 to TRBJ1-1; possibly TRBD1 for D (5 bases). The V gene's germline CDR1 is SGHKS and CDR2 YYEKEE (reference sequence). V dropped 1 base and J dropped 4 bases, with 5 bases sitting between them. The CDR3 has 12 residues. The CDR3 nucleotides are TGTGCCAGCAGCTTGAGGGGCACTGAAGCTTTCTTT. Its translation: CASSLRGTEAFF.

The CDR3 is CASSLGGRSSAEAFF. The CDR3 nucleotides are TGTGCCAGCAGCTTGGGTGGCAGGTCCTCGGCTGAAGCTTTCTTT. The V call is TRBV5-4, the J call TRBJ1-1; D gene ambiguous. The V and J ends lost 0 bases and 6 bases respectively, with 15 bases between them. The CDR3 is 15 residues long. Germline CDR1 is SGHNT and CDR2 is YYREEE (reference sequence).

This clone was counted only a few times. J is TRBJ1-2 and V is TRBV2; TRBD1 aligns across 7 bases. The V gene's germline CDR1 is SNHLY and CDR2 FYNNEI. This CDR3 has 13 residues. The junction had 5 bases not matched to a gene; V was cut back by 2 bases and J by 8 bases. The CDR3 DNA follows: TGTGCCAGCAGTGAACCCCAGGGGGACGGCTACACCTTC. Protein: CASSEPQGDGYTF.

This rearrangement joins TRBV29-1 to TRBJ2-3; TRBD1 matches 9 bases. In germline, CDR1 is SQVTM, CDR2 ANQGSEA. The CDR3 covers 20 residues. J was trimmed by 0 bases and V by 4 bases; bases with no gene match: 20. CDR3 region: CSVGGPWDRAGASSTDTQYF. DNA of the CDR3: TGCAGCGTTGGGGGCCCCTGGGACAGGGCGGGCGCCTCTAGCACAGATACGCAGTATTTT.

This chain connects TRBV5-6 to TRBJ2-7; 14 positions agree with TRBD2. The CDR3 loop spans 18 amino acids. Germline V lookup: CDR1 SGHDT, CDR2 YYEEEE. V lost 4 bases, J lost 4 bases, and 13 bases stayed unmatched. CDR3 sequence reads: CASSLGLAGGPMIYEQYF. The CDR3 DNA reads as TGTGCCAGCAGCCTCGGACTAGCGGGAGGACCAATGATATACGAGCAGTACTTC.

This chain connects TRBV7-2 to TRBJ2-3; 7 bases align to TRBD2. The V gene's germline CDR1 is SGHTA and CDR2 FQGNSA. This CDR3 spans 18 amino acids. V shed 5 bases and J 2 bases; nucleotides not matched to a gene: 16. CDR3 DNA: TGTGCCAGCAGCCCTAGGAGGTTTGCGGGAGAGGTCACAGATACGCAGTATTTT. Its translation is CASSPRRFAGEVTDTQYF.

The chain employs TRBV4-1 and TRBJ2-7; 8 nucleotides agree with TRBD2. CDR3 length: 16 residues. V lost 0 bases, J lost 3 bases, and 7 bases stayed unmatched. Germline V lookup: CDR1 MGHRA, CDR2 YSYEKL. Here the CDR3 DNA reads TGCGCCAGCAGCCAAGACGGGGGGGAGGGAGGCTACGAGCAGTACTTC. It specifies CASSQDGGEGGYEQYF.

This clone was counted a few times. CDR3 amino acids: CASSWRGASGSTDTQYF. CDR3 sequence (DNA): TGCGCCAGCAGCTGGAGGGGAGCTAGCGGGAGTACAGATACGCAGTATTTT. The genes are TRBV5-1 and TRBJ2-3; 10 bases map to TRBD2. The CDR3 spans 17 residues. Germline V gene data show CDR1 as SGHRS and CDR2 as YFSETQ. Trimming removed 3 bases from V and 3 bases from J; junction bases left unmatched: 10.

CDR3 coding DNA: TGTGCCAGCAGCGACAGGGCAGGGGGAAGAGGTGAGCAGTTCTTC. It is translated as CASSDRAGGRGEQFF. The chain couples TRBV7-8 to TRBJ2-1, with 7 positions matching TRBD1. Germline CDR1 SGHVS, CDR2 FQNEAQ. CDR3 length equals 15 residues. V lost 5 bases and J lost 9; bases outside the gene matches: 13.

Concerning this clone itself: Compared with germline, one end of the junction differs, possibly owing to a read error. The DNA for the CDR3 is TGTGCCAGCAGCTTAACGGGTCGCCAAGGGGCGAATGAGAAACTGTTTTTT. It yields the protein CASSLTGRQGANEKLFF. The chain carries TRBV11-2 and TRBJ1-4; weak D call: TRBD1 (5 bases). This CDR3 is 17 amino acids long. Germline V gene lookup returns CDR1 SGHAT and CDR2 FQNNGV.

The chain is built from TRBV4-1 and TRBJ2-7; maybe TRBD1 (6 bases). This CDR3 region has 15 residues. Trimming pared 2 bases from V and 3 bases from J, leaving 14 bases between. In germline, CDR1 is MGHRA, CDR2 YSYEKL. In nucleotides, the CDR3 is TGCGCCAGCAGCCAATCAACACAGGGCAACTACGAGCAGTACTTC. This gives the protein CASSQSTQGNYEQYF.